These 29 T cell receptor beta chains were sequenced from one sample in a study of identical twins. TCRdb called the 5' RACE reads again in MiXCR, with one record for every CDR3 protein. The sample yields hundreds of thousands of distinct CDR3 sequences, about 7% seen once. Another study also made use of these data, one on yellow fever vaccine responses in identical twins.

The sample was memory (CD45RO+) T cells sorted from blood. The receptors here all came from a woman aged 18 to 35 in good health.

This clonotype was observed a few times. The rearrangement links TRBV20-1 to TRBJ2-5, with 11 bases that match TRBD2. The CDR3 consists of 17 residues. In germline, CDR1 is DFQATT, CDR2 SNEGSKA (reference sequence). J lost 5 bases, V lost 0 bases, and 11 bases had no gene match. CDR3 in DNA: TGCAGTGCTAGAGAGCCTAGCGGGAGGTTCGTGAGGGAGACCCAGTACTTC. It encodes CSAREPSGRFVRETQYF.

This clonotype was seen a few times. The chain recombines TRBV18 with TRBJ2-3; D is unclear. CDR1 and CDR2 (germline): KGHSH, LQKENI. Trimming cost V 10 bases and J 1 base, with 12 bases left between them. The CDR3 has 13 amino acids. CDR3 residues: CATSKERTDTQYF. The CDR3, as DNA: TGTGCCACCTCCAAGGAACGCACAGATACGCAGTATTTT. Full variable domain (remainder filled in from reference TRBV18 and TRBJ2-3): NAGVMQNPRHLVRRRGQEARLRCSPMKGHSHVYWYRQLPEEGLKFMVYLQKENIIDESGMPKERFSAEFPKEGPSILRIQQVVRGDSAAYFCATSKERTDTQYFGPGTRLTVL.

This clonotype appeared many times. CDR3 DNA sequence: TGCGCCAGCAGCTTGTATCCTTCTAACGAGCAGTACGTC. Translated, it gives CASSLYPSNEQYV. The genes are TRBV5-1 and TRBJ2-7; no reliable D call. CDR3 length equals 13 residues. V lost 1 base to trimming and J lost 5 bases, with 10 bases between them. Germline V CDR1 and CDR2: SGHRS, YFSETQ.

This clonotype was picked up a small number of times. This chain joins TRBV15 and TRBJ1-1, with D possibly TRBD1 on 5 matching bases. CDR3 size: 15 residues. V lost 0 bases, J lost 1 base, and 9 bases lay in between. Germline assignment: CDR1 LNHNV and CDR2 YYDKDF (reference sequence). The CDR3 region is CATSRDRQPNTEAFF. CDR3 bases: TGTGCCACCAGCAGAGATCGACAGCCGAACACTGAAGCTTTCTTT.

V gene TRBV24-1 combines with J gene TRBJ2-1; 10 bases line up with TRBD1. J lost 7 bases, V lost 0 bases, and 8 bases had no gene match. Germline-derived CDR1 and CDR2 are KGHDR and SFDVKD. This CDR3 has 17 amino acids. In DNA, the CDR3 is TGTGCCACCAGTGATTTGCCCGGGACAGGGGATGGGAATGAGCAGTTCTTC. Its translation: CATSDLPGTGDGNEQFF.

This clonotype was counted once. The chain uses TRBV7-2 and TRBJ1-4; 9 positions match TRBD1. The CDR3 totals 16 residues. The V gene's germline CDR1 is SGHTA and CDR2 FQGNSA. V lost 4 bases, J lost 8 bases, and 11 bases stayed unmatched. CDR3 coding DNA: TGTGCCAGCAGCTACCGGACCGGGACAGGGAGGGAAAAACTGTTTTTT. This codes for CASSYRTGTGREKLFF.

This clonotype came up many times. The V call is TRBV3-1, the J call TRBJ2-3; D remains ambiguous. The germline gives CDR1 LGHDT, CDR2 YNNKEL (reference sequence). Trimming took off 1 base at V and 2 bases at J, with 7 bases between the two ends. The CDR3 sequence is 14 residues long. The CDR3 loop is CASSQGLVTDTQYF. As DNA, the CDR3 is TGTGCCAGCAGCCAAGGCCTAGTCACAGATACGCAGTATTTT.

This clonotype has just a few counts. The gene calls are TRBV5-6 and TRBJ2-7; no reliable D call. V was clipped by 0 bases and J by 6 bases, with 4 bases between them. The CDR3 extends over 11 amino acids. Looked up from germline, CDR1 is SGHDT and CDR2 is YYEEEE. For the CDR3, the DNA is TGTGCCAGCAGCTTGGGTTTCGAGCAGTACTTC. It yields the protein CASSLGFEQYF.

Only a few counts were recorded for this clonotype. The chain combines TRBV6-2 or TRBV6-3 with TRBJ2-3; 14 bases fit TRBD2. Trimming at V came to 6 bases and at J to 1 base, leaving 15 bases not matched to a gene. This CDR3 contains 20 residues. CDR1 and CDR2 (germline): MNHEY, SVGEGT. In DNA, the CDR3 is TGTGCCAGCAGCGCTCCGGGACTAGCGGGGGCAGGTGGTGGCACAGATACGCAGTATTTT. Its translation: CASSAPGLAGAGGGTDTQYF.

The V gene is TRBV2, the J gene TRBJ1-6; D is unresolved. The CDR3 is made up of 14 amino acids. Germline loops: CDR1 SNHLY, CDR2 FYNNEI. Trimming left V 5 bases short and J 5 bases short, with 10 bases between. CDR3 protein: CASSFKVDNSPLHF. CDR3 coding DNA: TGTGCCAGCAGTTTCAAGGTGGATAATTCACCCCTCCACTTT.

In regard to this clonotype: The junction departs from germline at one end; a sequencing error may be responsible. The gene calls are TRBV5-1 and TRBJ2-5; 13 positions agree with TRBD2. The germline V gene encodes CDR1 SGHRS and CDR2 YFSETQ. The CDR3 contains 18 residues. CDR3 loop: CASSLARLAGGYQETQDF. The CDR3 DNA follows: TGCGCCAGCAGCTTGGCTCGACTAGCGGGGGGCTACCAAGAGACCCAGGACTTC.

This chain connects TRBV5-6 to TRBJ2-1, with 9 bases matching TRBD2. The length of the CDR3 is 17 residues. CDR1 is SGHDT, CDR2 YYEEEE, per germline. V lost 4 bases to trimming and J lost 4 bases; unmatched junction nucleotides: 12. The CDR3 DNA reads as TGTGCCAGCAGCGGCAGTTGGCTAGCGGGGCGATACAATGAGCAGTTCTTC. Amino acid sequence: CASSGSWLAGRYNEQFF.

The genes are TRBV7-7 and TRBJ2-1, with no clear D. V lost 2 bases, J lost 3 bases, and 8 bases lay in between. The CDR3 has 14 amino acids. Germline lookup yields CDR1 SSHAT and CDR2 FNYEAQ (reference sequence). CDR3 nucleotide sequence: TGTGCCAGCAGCTTACAAGGGAACTACAATGAGCAGTTCTTC. This encodes CASSLQGNYNEQFF.

This clonotype was seen only a few times. The chain couples TRBV28 to TRBJ2-7; D is unresolved. V lost 5 bases and J 6 bases, leaving 11 bases between the germline ends. Looked up from germline, CDR1 is MDHEN and CDR2 is SYDVKM. This CDR3 contains 12 residues. The DNA of the CDR3 is TGTGCCAGCAGTAACCGTGGGGTCGAGCAGTACGTC. Amino acids: CASSNRGVEQYV.

The V and J genes are TRBV6-6 and TRBJ2-7, with no clear D. Trimming took off 5 bases at V and 4 bases at J, with 12 bases between the two ends. CDR3 length: 13 residues. Germline assignment: CDR1 MNHNY and CDR2 SVGAGI (reference sequence). CDR3 bases: TGTGCCAGCAGTCCCCGGTTGGGATACGAGCAGTACGTC. Its protein product is CASSPRLGYEQYV.

This chain connects TRBV12-3 or TRBV12-4 to TRBJ1-1, with 7 bases matching TRBD1. This CDR3 spans 14 amino acids. J was trimmed by 0 bases and V by 7 bases; bases with no gene match: 5. The CDR3 sequence is CASKRDSLNTEAFF. The DNA for the CDR3 is TGTGCCAGCAAAAGGGACAGCTTGAACACTGAAGCTTTCTTT.

The V and J genes are TRBV20-1 and TRBJ1-5, with D tentatively TRBD1 (6 bases). Germline lookup yields CDR1 DFQATT and CDR2 SNEGSKA (reference sequence). V lost 6 bases and J 4 bases, leaving 10 bases between the germline ends. This CDR3 region has 12 residues. The CDR3 protein is CSAGQSNQPQHF. The CDR3 nucleotides are TGCAGTGCAGGACAGTCGAATCAGCCCCAGCATTTT.

Concerning this clonotype: Possible read error: a much larger clone is one base away. This rearrangement joins TRBV3-1 to TRBJ2-1; 15 nucleotides match TRBD2. CDR1 and CDR2 from the germline V gene are LGHDT and YNNKEL (reference sequence). The CDR3 is made up of 16 amino acids. CDR3 amino acids: CACSQEWTSGGVKQFF. DNA of the CDR3: TGTGCCTGCAGCCAAGAGTGGACTAGCGGGGGGGTTAAGCAGTTCTTC.

This clonotype was detected only a few times. This chain links TRBV28 with TRBJ2-3; 8 positions match TRBD2. The J segment lost 4 bases and the V segment lost 5 bases, leaving 8 bases of the junction unmatched. The CDR3 is made up of 15 amino acids. Germline CDR1 is MDHEN and CDR2 is SYDVKM. CDR3 residues: CASSQSGSRADTQYF. The CDR3 coding sequence is TGTGCCAGCAGTCAGAGCGGGAGTCGCGCAGATACGCAGTATTTT.

This clonotype was seen at least ten times. The chain joins TRBV4-1 to TRBJ1-3, with TRBD1 as a possible D gene (6 bases). The germline V gene encodes CDR1 MGHRA and CDR2 YSYEKL. Trimming stripped 2 bases from V and 4 bases from J, with 12 bases between. The CDR3 length is 15 residues. CDR3 loop: CASSQPGQKGNTIYF. As DNA, the CDR3 is TGCGCCAGCAGCCAACCCGGACAGAAGGGAAACACCATATATTTT.

This clonotype has just a few counts. The rearrangement joins TRBV5-1 to TRBJ2-5; the match to TRBD1 covers 9 bases. CDR1 SGHRS and CDR2 YFSETQ come from the germline V gene. This CDR3 spans 16 amino acids. The ends lost 1 base at V and 5 bases at J; junction bases unmatched: 9. The CDR3 protein is CASSLHQTGGSETQYF. The CDR3 nucleotides read TGCGCCAGCAGCTTGCACCAGACAGGGGGGAGCGAGACCCAGTACTTC.

This chain connects TRBV4-1 to TRBJ2-2, with D possibly being TRBD1 (6 bases). The V end was cut by 1 base, the J end by 1 base, with 13 bases between. This CDR3 contains 17 residues. Germline CDR1 and CDR2: MGHRA and YSYEKL. CDR3 nucleotide sequence: TGCGCCAGCAGCCAAGTCTTCCGGGACAAGAACACCGGGGAGCTGTTTTTT. Protein: CASSQVFRDKNTGELFF.

This chain uses TRBV12-3 or TRBV12-4 with TRBJ2-4; possible D gene TRBD2, 5 bases. Trimming left V 2 bases short and J 3 bases short, with 11 bases between. This CDR3 is 15 amino acids long. The CDR3, as DNA: TGTGCCAGCAGTTTATTTTCCGGACTCAAAAACATTCAGTACTTC. This codes for CASSLFSGLKNIQYF.

The chain links TRBV20-1 to TRBJ2-4; TRBD2 aligns across 10 bases. With 6 bases clipped from V and 6 bases from J, the junction kept 8 bases outside the gene matches. Germline V gives CDR1 DFQATT, CDR2 SNEGSKA (reference sequence). This CDR3 comprises 14 residues. The CDR3 DNA sequence: TGCAGTGCGATTAGAGGACTAGCGGCAAACATTCAGTACTTC. It encodes CSAIRGLAANIQYF.

This clonotype occurred many times. The chain is built from TRBV2 and TRBJ2-5, with TRBD2 matching over 10 bases. V trimming: 4 bases; J trimming: 5 bases; junction bases outside the gene matches: 4. CDR3 size: 14 residues. The V gene's germline CDR1 is SNHLY and CDR2 FYNNEI. The CDR3 sequence: CASSVASGGETQYF. The CDR3 region has the DNA TGTGCCAGCAGTGTGGCTAGCGGGGGTGAGACCCAGTACTTC.

This clonotype was observed at least ten times. The chain links TRBV6-1 to TRBJ2-1; 8 bases fit TRBD2. The CDR3 sequence is 13 residues long. Germline CDR1 reads MNHNS; CDR2 reads SASEGT. V shed 6 bases and J 3 bases; nucleotides not matched to a gene: 1. The CDR3 spells CASRLADYNEQFF. The DNA of the CDR3 is TGTGCCAGCAGACTAGCGGACTACAATGAGCAGTTCTTC.

This clonotype has a count of ten or more. DNA for the CDR3: TGCGCCAGCAGCGGGGGACTACAAGAGACCCAGTACTTC. It yields the protein CASSGGLQETQYF. J is TRBJ2-5 and V is TRBV5-1; the match to TRBD2 covers 7 bases. This CDR3 comprises 13 residues. V shed 4 bases and J 2 bases; nucleotides not matched to a gene: 2. Germline loops: CDR1 SGHRS, CDR2 YFSETQ.

This clonotype has a count of ten or more. The genes are TRBV20-1 and TRBJ2-3; 10 bases agree with TRBD2. V shed 5 bases and J 4 bases; nucleotides not matched to a gene: 9. The CDR3 runs 15 residues. CDR1 and CDR2 (germline): DFQATT, SNEGSKA (reference sequence). CDR3 sequence reads: CSAAGTSVFPDTQYF. CDR3 bases: TGCAGTGCTGCCGGGACTAGCGTATTTCCAGATACGCAGTATTTT.

There are many counts of this clonotype. V usage is TRBV4-2 and J usage is TRBJ2-1; 9 bases map to TRBD2. Germline V gives CDR1 LGHNA, CDR2 YNFKEQ. The V segment lost 0 bases and the J segment 9 bases; nucleotides outside the gene matches: 12. The CDR3 is 17 amino acids. The CDR3 loop reads CASSQEGAGGPVGEQFF. CDR3 in DNA: TGTGCCAGCAGCCAAGAAGGGGCGGGAGGGCCGGTGGGTGAGCAGTTCTTC.